This TCR beta chain stems from a study of T-cell reconstitution after alpha-beta-depleted transplantation in children. This clonotype was seen at least ten times. Trimming cost V 6 bases and J 5 bases, with 18 bases left between them. The germline gives CDR1 MNHEY, CDR2 SVGEGT. This CDR3 is 15 amino acids long. A TCRbeta library incorporating unique molecular identifiers was prepared. MiXCR, run by TCRdb on the PCR reads, gives a single entry per CDR3 protein. The repertoire includes approximately 190,000 distinct CDR3 sequences, roughly 6.3% of them detected once, and around 4.1% sits in the top ten.

The sequencing used PBMCs, collected before TCRalphabeta/CD19-depleted stem cell transplant. The chain joins TRBV6-2 or TRBV6-3 to TRBJ2-3; possibly TRBD1 or TRBD2 for D (5 bases each). The clonotype was recovered from a girl under three years old with combined immunodeficiency, due to receive a stem cell transplant. CDR3 residues: CASSYHVRDRDTQYF. CDR3 nucleotides: TGTGCCAGCAGCTATCACGTCCGGGACCGAGATACGCAGTATTTT.